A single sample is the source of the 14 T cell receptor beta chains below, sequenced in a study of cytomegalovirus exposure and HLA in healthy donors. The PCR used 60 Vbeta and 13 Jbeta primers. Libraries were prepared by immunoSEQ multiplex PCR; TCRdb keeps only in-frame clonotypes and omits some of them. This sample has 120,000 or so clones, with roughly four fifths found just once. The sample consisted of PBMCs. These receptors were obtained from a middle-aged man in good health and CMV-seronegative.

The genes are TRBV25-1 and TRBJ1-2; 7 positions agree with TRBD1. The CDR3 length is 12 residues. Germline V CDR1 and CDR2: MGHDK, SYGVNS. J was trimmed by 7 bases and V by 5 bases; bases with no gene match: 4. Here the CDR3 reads CASSTHRGGYTF. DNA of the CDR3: TGTGCCAGCAGTACACACAGGGGTGGCTACACCTTC.

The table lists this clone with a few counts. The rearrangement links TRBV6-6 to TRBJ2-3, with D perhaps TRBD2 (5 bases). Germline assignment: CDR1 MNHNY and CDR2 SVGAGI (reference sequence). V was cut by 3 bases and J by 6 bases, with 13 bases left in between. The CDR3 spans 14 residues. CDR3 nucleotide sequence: TGTGCCAGCAGTTATCTTTCAGGCGGGGATACGCAGTATTTT. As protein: CASSYLSGGDTQYF.

The CDR3: CSGQGGIGGGGTDTQYF. The CDR3 nucleotides read TGCAGCGGACAAGGGGGAATAGGGGGCGGCGGCACAGATACGCAGTATTTT. This chain uses TRBV29-1 with TRBJ2-3; the match to TRBD1 covers 7 bases. The CDR3 runs 17 residues. J lost 1 base, V lost 7 bases, and 17 bases had no gene match. Looked up from germline, CDR1 is SQVTM and CDR2 is ANQGSEA.

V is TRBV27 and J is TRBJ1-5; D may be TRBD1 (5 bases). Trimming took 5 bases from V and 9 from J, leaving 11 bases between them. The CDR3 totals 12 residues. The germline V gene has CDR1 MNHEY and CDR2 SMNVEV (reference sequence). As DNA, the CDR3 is TGTGCCAGCAGTCGGGGGGGTCCGCCCCAGCATTTT. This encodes CASSRGGPPQHF.

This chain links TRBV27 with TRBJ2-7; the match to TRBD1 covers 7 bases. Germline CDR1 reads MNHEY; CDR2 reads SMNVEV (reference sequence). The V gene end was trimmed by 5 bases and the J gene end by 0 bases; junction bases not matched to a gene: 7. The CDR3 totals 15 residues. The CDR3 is CASSPDRDSSYEQYF. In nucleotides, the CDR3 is TGTGCCAGCAGTCCAGACCGGGACAGCTCCTACGAGCAGTACTTC.

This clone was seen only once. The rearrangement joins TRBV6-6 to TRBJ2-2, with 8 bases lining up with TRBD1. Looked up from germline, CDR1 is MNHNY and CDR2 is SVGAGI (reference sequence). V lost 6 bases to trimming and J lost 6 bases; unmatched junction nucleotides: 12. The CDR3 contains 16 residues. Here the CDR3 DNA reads TGTGCCAGCAGCCCCCTAAGACAGGGGATCTCCGGGGAGCTGTTTTTT. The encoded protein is CASSPLRQGISGELFF.

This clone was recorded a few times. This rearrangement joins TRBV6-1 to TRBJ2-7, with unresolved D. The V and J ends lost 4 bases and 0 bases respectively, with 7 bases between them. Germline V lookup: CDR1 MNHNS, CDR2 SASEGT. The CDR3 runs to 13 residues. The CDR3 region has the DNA TGTGCCAGCAGTGCTATCGACTCCTACGAGCAGTACTTC. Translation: CASSAIDSYEQYF.

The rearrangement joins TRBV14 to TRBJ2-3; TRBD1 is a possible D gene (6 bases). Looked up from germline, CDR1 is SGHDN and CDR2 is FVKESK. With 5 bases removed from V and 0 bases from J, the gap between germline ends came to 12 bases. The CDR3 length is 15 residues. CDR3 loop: CASSLDSWSTDTQYF. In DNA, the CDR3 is TGTGCCAGCAGCTTGGACAGCTGGAGCACAGATACGCAGTATTTT.

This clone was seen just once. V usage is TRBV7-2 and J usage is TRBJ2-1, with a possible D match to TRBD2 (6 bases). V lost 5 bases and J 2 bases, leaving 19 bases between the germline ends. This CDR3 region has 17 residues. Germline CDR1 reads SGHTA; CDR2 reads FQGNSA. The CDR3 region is CASSPRSATGAYNEQFF. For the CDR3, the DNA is TGTGCCAGCAGCCCAAGGTCCGCGACGGGGGCCTACAATGAGCAGTTCTTC.

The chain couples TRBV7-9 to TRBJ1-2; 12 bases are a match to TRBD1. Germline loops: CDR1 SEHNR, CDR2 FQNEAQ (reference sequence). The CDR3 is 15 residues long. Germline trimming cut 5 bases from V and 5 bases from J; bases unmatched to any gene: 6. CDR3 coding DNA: TGTGCCAGCAGCGGGGACAGGGGGCGTCTTTATGGCTACACCTTC. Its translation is CASSGDRGRLYGYTF.

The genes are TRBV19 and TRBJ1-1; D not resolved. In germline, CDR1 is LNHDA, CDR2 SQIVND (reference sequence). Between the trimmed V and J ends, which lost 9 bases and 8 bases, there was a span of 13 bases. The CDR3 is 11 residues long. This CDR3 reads CASPGRKEAFF. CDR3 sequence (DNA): TGTGCCAGCCCTGGGAGAAAAGAAGCTTTCTTT.

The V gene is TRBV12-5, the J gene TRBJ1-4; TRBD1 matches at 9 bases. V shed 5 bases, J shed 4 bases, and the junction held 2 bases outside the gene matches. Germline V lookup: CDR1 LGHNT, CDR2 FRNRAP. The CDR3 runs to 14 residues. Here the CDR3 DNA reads TGTGCTAGTGGTCTGGGACAGGGTAATGAAAAACTGTTTTTT. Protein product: CASGLGQGNEKLFF.

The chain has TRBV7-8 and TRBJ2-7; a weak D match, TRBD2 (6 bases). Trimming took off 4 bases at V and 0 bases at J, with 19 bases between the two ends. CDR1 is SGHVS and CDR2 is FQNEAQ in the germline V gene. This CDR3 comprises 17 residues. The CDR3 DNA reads TGTGCCAGCAGCTGGGGGGTGGGGCCCGAGAGCTCCTACGAGCAGTACTTC. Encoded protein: CASSWGVGPESSYEQYF.

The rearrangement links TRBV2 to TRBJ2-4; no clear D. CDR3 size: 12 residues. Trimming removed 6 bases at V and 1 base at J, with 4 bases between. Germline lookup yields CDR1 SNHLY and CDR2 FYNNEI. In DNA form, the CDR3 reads TGTGCCAGCAGGGAGGCCAAAAACATTCAGTACTTC. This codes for CASREAKNIQYF.